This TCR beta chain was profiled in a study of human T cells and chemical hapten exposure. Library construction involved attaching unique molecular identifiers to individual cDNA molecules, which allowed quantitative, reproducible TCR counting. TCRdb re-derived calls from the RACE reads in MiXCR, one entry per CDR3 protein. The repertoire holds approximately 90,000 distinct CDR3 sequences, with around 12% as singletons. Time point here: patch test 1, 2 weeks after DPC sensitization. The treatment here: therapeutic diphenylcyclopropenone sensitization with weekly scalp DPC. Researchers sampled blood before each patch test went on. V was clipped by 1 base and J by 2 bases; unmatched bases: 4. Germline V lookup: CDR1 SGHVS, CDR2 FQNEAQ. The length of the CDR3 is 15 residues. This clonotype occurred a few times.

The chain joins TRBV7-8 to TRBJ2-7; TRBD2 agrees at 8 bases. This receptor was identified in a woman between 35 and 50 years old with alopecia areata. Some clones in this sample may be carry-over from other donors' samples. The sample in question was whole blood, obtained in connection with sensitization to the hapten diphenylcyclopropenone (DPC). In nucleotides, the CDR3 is TGTGCCAGCAGCTTAGGTCGGCGGGGGGCCTACGAGCAGTACTTC. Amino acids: CASSLGRRGAYEQYF.